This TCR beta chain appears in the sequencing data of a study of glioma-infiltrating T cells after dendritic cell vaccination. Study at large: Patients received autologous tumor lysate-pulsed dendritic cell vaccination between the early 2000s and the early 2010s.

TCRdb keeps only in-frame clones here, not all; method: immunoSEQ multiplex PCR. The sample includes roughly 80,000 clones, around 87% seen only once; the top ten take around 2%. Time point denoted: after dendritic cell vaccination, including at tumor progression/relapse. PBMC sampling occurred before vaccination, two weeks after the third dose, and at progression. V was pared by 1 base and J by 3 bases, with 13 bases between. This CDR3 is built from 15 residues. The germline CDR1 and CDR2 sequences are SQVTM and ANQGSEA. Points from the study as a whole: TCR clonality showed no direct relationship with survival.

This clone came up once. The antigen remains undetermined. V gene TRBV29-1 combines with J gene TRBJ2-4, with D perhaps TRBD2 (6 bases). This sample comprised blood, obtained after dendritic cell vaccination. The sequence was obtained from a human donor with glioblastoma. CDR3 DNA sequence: TGCAGCGTTGAAGGTGAACGGGGGAGCAAAAACATTCAGTACTTC. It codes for CSVEGERGSKNIQYF.